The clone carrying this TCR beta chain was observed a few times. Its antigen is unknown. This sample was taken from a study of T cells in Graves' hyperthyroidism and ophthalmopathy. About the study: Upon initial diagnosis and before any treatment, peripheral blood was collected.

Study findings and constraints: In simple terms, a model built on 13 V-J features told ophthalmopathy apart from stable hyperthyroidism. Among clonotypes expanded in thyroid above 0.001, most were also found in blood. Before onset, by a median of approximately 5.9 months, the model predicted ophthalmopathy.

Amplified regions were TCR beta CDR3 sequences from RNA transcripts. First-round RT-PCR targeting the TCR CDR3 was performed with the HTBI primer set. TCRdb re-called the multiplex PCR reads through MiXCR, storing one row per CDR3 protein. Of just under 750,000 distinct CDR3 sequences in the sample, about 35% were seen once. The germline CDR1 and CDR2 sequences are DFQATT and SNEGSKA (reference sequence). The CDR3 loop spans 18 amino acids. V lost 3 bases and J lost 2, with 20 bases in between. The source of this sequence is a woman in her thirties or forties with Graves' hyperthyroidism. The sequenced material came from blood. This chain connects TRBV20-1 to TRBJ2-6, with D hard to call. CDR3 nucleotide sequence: TGCAGTGCTAGCGCAACCGGTACAGCCCCGACTGGGGCCAACGTCCTGACTTTC. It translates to CSASATGTAPTGANVLTF.